This TCR beta chain was captured in a study of CD8+ T cells in alopecia areata (dated by TCRdb to the late 2010s). Concerning the study at large: Treated patients were enrolled in an open-label pilot trial of oral tofacitinib, 5 to 10 mg twice daily, for moderate-to-severe alopecia areata. Patients stayed on tofacitinib for 6 to 18 months and then had 6 months of follow-up off drug so that delayed response and recurrence could be assessed. The SALT score, which quantifies the percentage of affected scalp surface area, was used to measure disease severity in treated patients. The study used high-throughput TCRbeta sequencing to examine T cell clonal expansion in alopecia areata, in both the C3H/HeJ mouse model and human patients. On the human side, TCRbeta sequencing was run on scalp tissue and on sorted CD4+ and CD8+ peripheral blood T cells from healthy controls and from alopecia areata patients with either patchy or totalis/universalis disease. Biopsies were taken from tofacitinib-treated patients at baseline and at 4 and 24 weeks of treatment, and a later scalp biopsy was taken in several of the tofacitinib-treated patients. Scalp clonality was compared among normal scalp (n=4), patchy alopecia areata scalp (n=8), and alopecia totalis/universalis scalp (n=8). The RNA source kit depended on sample type: the PAXgene miRNA kit for fixed scalp, the miRNeasy kit for PBMCs, and the RNeasy kit for mouse skin. immunoSEQ multiplex PCR using 35 Vbeta forward primers and 13 Jbeta reverse primers was used to amplify TCRbeta CDR3 regions.

Broad study findings and their caveats: Compared with mice, TCR sequences shared between patients were less clear, possibly partly because of HLA diversity across the patient population. Resident alphabeta T cells in normal human skin are also sequenced, complicating scalp TCR repertoire analysis, unlike mouse skin dominated by gammadelta T cells. Because the treated cohort was small and included a single nonresponder, larger studies are needed to assess links between baseline CD8+ expansion and response. Scalp clonality and the number of expanded CD8+ clones among the top 100 scalp clones were significantly decreased by tofacitinib. Lesional scalp, especially in alopecia totalis/universalis, showed higher clonality and more expanded CD8+ clones than normal scalp, suggesting antigenic drive. During tofacitinib treatment, many expanded lesional clones stuck around in both scalp and blood, and this persistence may partly explain why relapse happens after treatment is stopped.

The library was made by the immunoSEQ multiplex PCR assay. For TCR sequencing, RNA was extracted from every sample and reverse transcribed into cDNA to serve as template. First-strand cDNA was synthesized using SuperScript III with a 2:1 mix of oligo-dT and random hexamers. A synthetic immune receptor repertoire was used to measure amplification bias, and any remaining bias was corrected computationally. On the authors' methods: After raw reads were preprocessed to remove errors, the CDR3 was defined following IMGT conventions as running from the conserved cysteine to phenylalanine. Clonality was computed as 1 minus the Shannon entropy, with the entropy normalized by log2 of the number of productive unique TCRs. Whether scalp clones were CD4 or CD8 was inferred by matching scalp TCRbeta sequences against CD4 and CD8 repertoires sorted from blood. The table comes from immuneACCESS by way of TCRdb, which keeps in-frame sequences with V and J called. Part of the clones is missing from these tables; in studies checked, under half for an unresolved V gene and the rest for unknown reasons. That table gives V, J and clone size, and the DNA gave D and trimming. This sample comprises 60,000 to 85,000 clones, approximately 64% of them detected only once. 20% to 30% of the sample is taken by the ten largest.

Taken from the germline V gene (reference sequence), the CDR1 and CDR2 loops are SEHNR and FQNEAQ. The junction shows trimming of 4 bases on V and 7 bases on J, plus 8 bases between the germline ends. The CDR3 covers 12 residues, taking in both the cysteine and the phenylalanine. CDR3 DNA only is kept here, 36 bases in frame from base 1. On this clone: The target of this receptor is not known. Per-nucleotide qualities are absent, and no much larger clonotype sits a single base away.

Interpreted using the paper, the time point label stands for: 20 to 30 weeks on oral tofacitinib. Taken with the paper, the label for treatment or condition translates to: oral pan-JAK inhibitor, 5-10 mg twice daily. Peripheral blood and lesional scalp punch biopsies were obtained from patients with alopecia areata. After PBMCs were isolated by density centrifugation and stained for CD3, CD4 and CD8, a FACSAria was used to sort CD4+ and CD8+ T cells. The starting material was CD8+ T cells sorted from blood, obtained at week 24, from a patient treated with tofacitinib. This sequence originates from a human donor with alopecia areata. The chain is encoded by TRBV7-9 joined to TRBJ2-1; no confident D gene assignment can be made. The DNA reads as follows: TGTGCCAGCAGCTCCATGGGAAATGAGCAGTTCTTC. It translates as CASSSMGNEQFF. Here the CDR3 is joined to the reference TRBV7-9 and TRBJ2-1 genes, and the full variable domain is: DTGVSQNPRHKITKRGQNVTFRCDPISEHNRLYWYRQTLGQGPEFLTYFQNEAQLEKSRLLSDRFSAERPKGSFSTLEIQRTEQGDSAMYLCASSSMGNEQFFGPGTRLTVL.